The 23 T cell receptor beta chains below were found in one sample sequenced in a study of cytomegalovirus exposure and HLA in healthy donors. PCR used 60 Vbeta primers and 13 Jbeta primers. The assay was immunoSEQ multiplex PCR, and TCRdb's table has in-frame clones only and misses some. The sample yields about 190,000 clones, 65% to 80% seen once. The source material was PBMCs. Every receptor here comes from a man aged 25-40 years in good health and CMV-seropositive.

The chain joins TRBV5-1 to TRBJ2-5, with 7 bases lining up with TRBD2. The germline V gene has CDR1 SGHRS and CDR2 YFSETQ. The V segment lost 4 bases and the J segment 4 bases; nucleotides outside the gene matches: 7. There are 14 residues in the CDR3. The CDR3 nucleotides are TGCGCCAGCAGCGTCGGACTAGTTGGAGAGACCCAGTACTTC. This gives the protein CASSVGLVGETQYF.

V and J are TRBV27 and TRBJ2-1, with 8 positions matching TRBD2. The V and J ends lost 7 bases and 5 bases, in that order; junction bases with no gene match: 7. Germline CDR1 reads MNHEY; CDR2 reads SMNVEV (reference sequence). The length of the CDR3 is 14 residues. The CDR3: CASTRGGGNNEQFF. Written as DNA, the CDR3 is TGTGCCAGCACCCGGGGGGGCGGAAACAATGAGCAGTTCTTC.

CDR3 DNA sequence: TGTGCCTGGAGTTCCTTCAGCGGGCTAAACATTCAGTACTTC. Translation gives CAWSSFSGLNIQYF. The chain is built from TRBV30 and TRBJ2-4, with D possibly TRBD2 on 6 matching bases. Germline V lookup: CDR1 GTSNPN, CDR2 SVGIG (reference sequence). Trimming took 2 bases from V and 6 from J, leaving 14 bases between them. CDR3 size: 14 residues. Using reference TRBV30 and TRBJ2-4 for the parts outside the CDR3, the full variable domain is SQTIHQWPATLVQPVGSPLSLECTVEGTSNPNLYWYRQAAGRGLQLLFYSVGIGQISSEVPQNLSASRPQDRQFILSSKKLLLSDSGFYLCAWSSFSGLNIQYFGAGTRLSVL.

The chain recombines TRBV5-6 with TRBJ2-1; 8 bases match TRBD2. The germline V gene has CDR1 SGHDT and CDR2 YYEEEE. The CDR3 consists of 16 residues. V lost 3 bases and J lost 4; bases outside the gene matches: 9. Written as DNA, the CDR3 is TGTGCCAGCAGCTCCACGGGACTAGAGCGGTACAATGAGCAGTTCTTC. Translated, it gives CASSSTGLERYNEQFF.

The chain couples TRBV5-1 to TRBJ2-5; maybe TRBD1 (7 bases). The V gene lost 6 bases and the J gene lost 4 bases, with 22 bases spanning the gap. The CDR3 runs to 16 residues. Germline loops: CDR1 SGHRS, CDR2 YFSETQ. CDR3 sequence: CASTPWQGGTGETQYF. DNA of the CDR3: TGCGCCAGCACTCCCTGGCAGGGGGGTACGGGAGAGACCCAGTACTTC.

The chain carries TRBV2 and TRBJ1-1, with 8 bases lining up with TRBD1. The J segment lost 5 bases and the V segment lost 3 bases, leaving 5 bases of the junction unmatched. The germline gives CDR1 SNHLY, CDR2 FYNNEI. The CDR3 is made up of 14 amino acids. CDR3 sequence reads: CASSDRGLGTEAFF. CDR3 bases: TGTGCCAGCAGTGACAGGGGGCTGGGAACTGAAGCTTTCTTT.

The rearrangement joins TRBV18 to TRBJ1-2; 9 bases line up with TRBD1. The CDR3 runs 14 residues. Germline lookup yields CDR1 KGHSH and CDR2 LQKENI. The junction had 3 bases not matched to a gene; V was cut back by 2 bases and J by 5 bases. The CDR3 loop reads CASSPGDRDYGYTF. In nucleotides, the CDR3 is TGTGCCAGCTCACCAGGGGACAGGGATTATGGCTACACCTTC.

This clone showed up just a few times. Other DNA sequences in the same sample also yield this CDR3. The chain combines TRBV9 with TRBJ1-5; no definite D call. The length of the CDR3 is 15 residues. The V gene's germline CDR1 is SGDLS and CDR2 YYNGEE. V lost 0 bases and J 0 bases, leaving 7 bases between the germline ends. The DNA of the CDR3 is TGTGCCAGCAGCGTAGGGCAGTCTAGCAATCAGCCCCAGCATTTT. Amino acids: CASSVGQSSNQPQHF.

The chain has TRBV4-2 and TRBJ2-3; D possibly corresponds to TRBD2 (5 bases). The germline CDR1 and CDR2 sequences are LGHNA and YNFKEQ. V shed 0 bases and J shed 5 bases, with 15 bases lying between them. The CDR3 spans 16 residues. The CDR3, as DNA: TGTGCCAGCAGCCAAGATAGAGAGGGCCCTCGAGATACGCAGTATTTT. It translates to CASSQDREGPRDTQYF.

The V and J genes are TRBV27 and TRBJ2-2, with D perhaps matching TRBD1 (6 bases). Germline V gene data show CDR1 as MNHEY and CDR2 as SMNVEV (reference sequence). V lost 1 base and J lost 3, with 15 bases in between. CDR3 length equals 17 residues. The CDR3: CASSLYATRQDTGELFF. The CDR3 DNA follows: TGTGCCAGCAGTTTATACGCAACAAGACAGGACACCGGGGAGCTGTTTTTT.

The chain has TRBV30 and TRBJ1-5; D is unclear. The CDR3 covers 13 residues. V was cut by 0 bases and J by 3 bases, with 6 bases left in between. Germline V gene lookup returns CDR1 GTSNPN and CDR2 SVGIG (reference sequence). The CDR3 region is CAWSVLFNQPQHF. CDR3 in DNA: TGTGCCTGGAGTGTACTGTTCAATCAGCCCCAGCATTTT.

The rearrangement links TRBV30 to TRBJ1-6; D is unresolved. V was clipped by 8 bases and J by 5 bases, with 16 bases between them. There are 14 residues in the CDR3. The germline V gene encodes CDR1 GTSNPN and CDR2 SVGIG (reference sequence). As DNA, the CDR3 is TGTGCCCATCAGACCGGAGGCAATAATTCACCCCTCCACTTT. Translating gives CAHQTGGNNSPLHF.

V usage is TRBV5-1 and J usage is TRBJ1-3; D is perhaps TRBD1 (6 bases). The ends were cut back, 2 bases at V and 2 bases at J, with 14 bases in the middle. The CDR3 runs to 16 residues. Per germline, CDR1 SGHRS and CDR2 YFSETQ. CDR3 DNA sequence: TGCGCCAGCAGCTTAGCGGATCCAGGGGCTGGAAACACCATATATTTT. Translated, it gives CASSLADPGAGNTIYF.

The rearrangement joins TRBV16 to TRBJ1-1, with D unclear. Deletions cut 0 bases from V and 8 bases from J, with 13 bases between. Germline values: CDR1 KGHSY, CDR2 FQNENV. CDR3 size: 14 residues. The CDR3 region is CASSQSRQLVEAFF. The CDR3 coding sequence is TGTGCCAGCAGCCAATCGCGGCAACTGGTGGAAGCTTTCTTT.

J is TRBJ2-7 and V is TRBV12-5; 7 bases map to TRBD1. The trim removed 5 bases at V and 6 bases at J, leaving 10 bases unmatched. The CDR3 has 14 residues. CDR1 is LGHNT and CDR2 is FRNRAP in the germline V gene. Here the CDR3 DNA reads TGTGCTAGTGGTCCTCATAACAGGGGTGGCGAGCAGTACTTC. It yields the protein CASGPHNRGGEQYF.

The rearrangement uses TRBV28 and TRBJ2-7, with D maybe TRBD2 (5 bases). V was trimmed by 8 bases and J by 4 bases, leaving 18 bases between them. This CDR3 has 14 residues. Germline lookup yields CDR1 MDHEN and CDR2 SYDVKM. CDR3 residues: CASGLGLRGYEQYF. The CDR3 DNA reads TGTGCCAGCGGACTTGGCCTTCGAGGATACGAGCAGTACTTC.

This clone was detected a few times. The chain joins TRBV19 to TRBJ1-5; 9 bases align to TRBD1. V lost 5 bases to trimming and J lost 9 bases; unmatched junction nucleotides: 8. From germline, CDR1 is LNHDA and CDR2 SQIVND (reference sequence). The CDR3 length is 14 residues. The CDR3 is CASSEGTGLRPQHF. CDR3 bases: TGTGCCAGTAGTGAAGGGACAGGGCTTCGGCCCCAGCATTTT.

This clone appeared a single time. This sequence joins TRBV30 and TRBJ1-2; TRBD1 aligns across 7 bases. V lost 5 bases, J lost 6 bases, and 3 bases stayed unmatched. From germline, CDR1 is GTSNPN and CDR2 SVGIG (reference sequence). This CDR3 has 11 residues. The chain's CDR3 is CAWDQGDGYTF. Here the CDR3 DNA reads TGTGCCTGGGACCAGGGGGATGGCTACACCTTC.

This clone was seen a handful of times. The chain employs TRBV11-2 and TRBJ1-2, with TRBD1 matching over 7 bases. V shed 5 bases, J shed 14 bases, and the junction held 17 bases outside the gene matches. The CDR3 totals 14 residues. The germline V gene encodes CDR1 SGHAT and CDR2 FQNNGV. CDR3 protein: CASSASSTGPLYTF. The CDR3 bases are TGTGCCAGCAGCGCATCGTCGACAGGGCCACTTTATACCTTC.

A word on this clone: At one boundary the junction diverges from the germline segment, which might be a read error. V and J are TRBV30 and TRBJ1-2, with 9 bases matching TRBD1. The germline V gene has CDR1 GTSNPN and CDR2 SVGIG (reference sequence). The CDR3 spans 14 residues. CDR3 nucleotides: TGTGTCTGGAGCACGGGACAGGGCAACTATGGCTACACCTTC. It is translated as CVWSTGQGNYGYTF.

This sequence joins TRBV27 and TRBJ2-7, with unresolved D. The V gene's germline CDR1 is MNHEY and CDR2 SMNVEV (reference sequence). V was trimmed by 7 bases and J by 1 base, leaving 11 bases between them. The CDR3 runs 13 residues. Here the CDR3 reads CASTRAGSYEQYF. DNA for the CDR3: TGTGCCAGCACCCGAGCTGGTTCCTACGAGCAGTACTTC.

The CDR3 bases are TGTGCCAGCAGCCTGACAGACACAGATACGCAGTATTTT. Its translation: CASSLTDTDTQYF. The J gene is TRBJ2-3, the V gene TRBV7-2, with D possibly TRBD1 on 5 matching bases. Between the trimmed V and J ends, which lost 5 bases and 2 bases, there was a span of 8 bases. The V gene's germline CDR1 is SGHTA and CDR2 FQGNSA. The CDR3 has 13 residues.

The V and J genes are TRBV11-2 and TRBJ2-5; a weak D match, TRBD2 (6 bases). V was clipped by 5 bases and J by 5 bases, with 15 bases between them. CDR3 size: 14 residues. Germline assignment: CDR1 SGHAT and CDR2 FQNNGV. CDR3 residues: CASSRRAAGETQYF. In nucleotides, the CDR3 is TGTGCCAGCAGCCGTCGGGCGGCGGGGGAGACCCAGTACTTC.